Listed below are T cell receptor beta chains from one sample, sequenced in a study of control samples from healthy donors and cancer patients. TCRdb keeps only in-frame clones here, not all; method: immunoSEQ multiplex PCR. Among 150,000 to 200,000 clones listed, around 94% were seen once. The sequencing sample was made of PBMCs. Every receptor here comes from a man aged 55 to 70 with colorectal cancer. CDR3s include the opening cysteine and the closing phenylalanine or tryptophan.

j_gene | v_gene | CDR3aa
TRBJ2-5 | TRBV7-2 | CASSKTSGGAETQYF
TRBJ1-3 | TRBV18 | CASSPQGLSGNTIYF
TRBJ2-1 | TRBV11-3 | CASSPGTGYSYNEQFF
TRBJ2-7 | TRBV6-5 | CASKGGVTSYEQYF
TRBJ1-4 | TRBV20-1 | CSASPAGPKEKLFF
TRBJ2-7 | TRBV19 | CASSIAKGGHEQYF
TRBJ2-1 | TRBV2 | CASRTNTGRPKGPNEQFF
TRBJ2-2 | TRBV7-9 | CASSRSGGLPGELFF
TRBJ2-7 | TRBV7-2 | CASSPGLVKYEQYF
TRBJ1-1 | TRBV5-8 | CASSWGVGTEAFF
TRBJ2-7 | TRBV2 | CASRLGQGPYEQYF
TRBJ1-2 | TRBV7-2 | CASSYHRGYINYGYTF
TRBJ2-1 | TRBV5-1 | CASSLSAAGPPTEQFF
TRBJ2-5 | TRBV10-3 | CAISGGGQETQYF
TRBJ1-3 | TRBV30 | CACREVEGVENTIYF
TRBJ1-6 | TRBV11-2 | CAIRTGEGNSPLHF
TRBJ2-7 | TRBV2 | CASSELRGGEQYF
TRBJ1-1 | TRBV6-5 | CASSRTGLNTEAFF
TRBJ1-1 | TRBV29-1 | CSVLLGTGNTEAFF
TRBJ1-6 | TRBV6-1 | CASSHRASPLHF
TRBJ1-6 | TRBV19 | CASNPGAGNSPLHF